A selection of T cell receptor beta chains follows, all from one sample in a study of shared clonotypes between healthy human individuals. Produced via immunoSEQ multiplex PCR; TCRdb's table is partial and in-frame only. The data show some 2,400,000 clones, almost 96% seen once. Sequenced sample: naive CD4+ T cells sorted from blood. These receptors all stem from a man between 18 and 29 years old in good health. Both conserved end residues are part of each CDR3. A D gene is named only where the DNA matches it firmly. Size tells how often a clone was seen (once, few, many) or the class of an expanded clone, and some rows leave it out.

size	J	V	D	CDR3	DNA
-	TRBJ2-6	TRBV28	-	CASMGGPKTNVLTF	TGTGCCAGCATGGGGGGCCCCAAGACCAACGTCCTGACTTTC
-	TRBJ2-7	TRBV6-5	TRBD1	CASSYSSTGGSYEQYF	TGTGCCAGCAGTTACTCGAGTACAGGGGGCTCCTACGAGCAGTACTTC
-	TRBJ2-7	TRBV6-1	-	CASSEARDTSYEQYF	TGTGCCAGCAGTGAAGCCCGGGACACCTCCTACGAGCAGTACTTC
-	TRBJ1-4	TRBV5-8	-	CASSTMSWGNNEKLFF	TGTGCCAGCAGCACTATGTCTTGGGGGAATAATGAAAAACTGTTTTTT
-	TRBJ1-2	TRBV7-9	TRBD1	CASASDRGFGYTF	TGTGCCAGCGCGTCGGACAGGGGATTTGGCTACACCTTC
-	TRBJ2-7	TRBV2	-	CASTRAYEQYF	TGTGCCAGCACCCGGGCTTACGAGCAGTACTTC
-	TRBJ2-3	TRBV11-2	-	CASSLLGAPLNTQYF	TGTGCCAGCAGCTTACTTGGGGCCCCTCTCAATACGCAGTATTTT
-	TRBJ2-2	TRBV30	-	CAWSVSVPGELFF	TGTGCCTGGAGTGTATCTGTGCCCGGGGAGCTGTTTTTT
-	TRBJ2-5	TRBV27	-	CASSTVAGAVETQYF	TGTGCCAGCAGCACCGTGGCAGGGGCTGTAGAGACCCAGTACTTC
few	TRBJ2-1	TRBV5-4	TRBD2	CASSSGTSGYNEQFF	TGTGCCAGCAGTTCCGGGACTAGCGGATACAATGAGCAGTTCTTC
-	TRBJ2-7	TRBV6-6	-	CASSHDRGPVDEQYF	TGTGCCAGCAGTCACGACCGGGGTCCAGTCGACGAGCAGTACTTC
-	TRBJ2-7	TRBV7-2	-	CASSLDRSSYEQYF	TGTGCCAGCAGCTTAGACAGGTCCTCCTACGAGCAGTACTTC
-	TRBJ2-5	TRBV12-2	-	CASRELLVGVRETQYF	TGTGCAAGTCGGGAATTACTAGTAGGGGTGAGAGAGACCCAGTACTTC
-	TRBJ1-4	TRBV9	-	CASSPRGDGGAEKLFF	TGTGCCAGCAGCCCACGGGGGGACGGCGGGGCAGAAAAACTGTTTTTT
-	TRBJ1-2	TRBV7-6	-	CASSLVQGSYGYTF	TGTGCCAGCAGCTTAGTTCAGGGTTCCTATGGCTACACCTTC
-	TRBJ1-5	TRBV30	-	CAWSPVHRDGERWNQPQHF	TGTGCCTGGAGCCCCGTCCATCGGGACGGAGAGAGGTGGAATCAGCCCCAGCATTTT
once	TRBJ2-5	TRBV7-9	TRBD2	CASSLTLAGGWETQYF	TGTGCCAGCAGCTTAACTCTAGCGGGGGGCTGGGAGACCCAGTACTTC
-	TRBJ2-2	TRBV30	-	CAWSDWATTGELFF	TGTGCCTGGAGCGACTGGGCTACCACCGGGGAGCTGTTTTTT
-	TRBJ2-7	TRBV5-3	TRBD2	CARSDGTRRYEQYF	TGTGCCAGAAGTGACGGGACTAGGCGCTACGAGCAGTACTTC
once	TRBJ1-2	TRBV4-1	TRBD1	CASSQGRDRASGYTF	TGCGCCAGCAGCCAAGGCCGGGACAGGGCGTCCGGCTACACCTTC
-	TRBJ1-2	TRBV10-3	TRBD1	CAISEEDRGGYTF	TGTGCCATCAGTGAGGAGGACAGGGGCGGCTACACCTTC
-	TRBJ2-2	TRBV9	TRBD2	CASSTTSGGFTGELFF	TGTGCCAGCAGTACGACTAGCGGGGGATTCACCGGGGAGCTGTTTTTT
-	TRBJ2-7	TRBV11-2	TRBD2	CASSSPGAGAGEQYF	TGTGCCAGCAGCTCCCCGGGAGCGGGAGCGGGCGAGCAGTACTTC
-	TRBJ2-1	TRBV5-1	TRBD2	CASSPRTSYSRMGEQFF	TGCGCCAGCAGCCCCCGGACTAGCTATAGTAGGATGGGTGAGCAGTTCTTC
-	TRBJ2-7	TRBV6-6	TRBD1	CASTDWGQGSSYEQYF	TGTGCCAGCACCGACTGGGGACAGGGGAGCTCCTACGAGCAGTACTTC
-	TRBJ2-5	TRBV30	-	CAWSPRGETQYF	TGTGCCTGGAGTCCTCGGGGGGAGACCCAGTACTTC
-	TRBJ2-3	TRBV5-1	TRBD2	CASSSGLAGVSSSTDTQYF	TGCGCCAGCAGCTCGGGACTAGCGGGAGTGTCCTCTAGCACAGATACGCAGTATTTT
few	TRBJ1-1	TRBV28	TRBD1	CASSLQPGRGGDTEAFF	TGTGCCAGCAGTCTCCAACCAGGCAGGGGGGGTGACACTGAAGCTTTCTTT
-	TRBJ1-4	TRBV5-6	-	CASRTWGATNEKLFF	TGTGCCAGCAGAACCTGGGGGGCAACTAATGAAAAACTGTTTTTT
-	TRBJ1-2	TRBV29-1	TRBD1	CSVVAGTAHGYTF	TGCAGCGTTGTGGCCGGGACAGCCCATGGCTACACCTTC
-	TRBJ2-5	TRBV18	-	CASSLTDLPQETQYF	TGTGCCAGCTCGCTCACAGACTTACCTCAAGAGACCCAGTACTTC
-	TRBJ2-7	TRBV10-3	-	CAISESQFFFYEQYF	TGTGCCATCAGTGAGTCCCAGTTTTTTTTCTACGAGCAGTACTTC
-	TRBJ1-2	TRBV5-1	-	CASSRAEVPYGYTF	TGCGCCAGCAGCCGAGCAGAAGTTCCGTATGGCTACACCTTC
-	TRBJ1-2	TRBV6-5	TRBD1	CASRTGTEDGYTF	TGTGCCAGCAGAACCGGGACAGAGGATGGCTACACCTTC
-	TRBJ1-5	TRBV21-1	-	CASSKNRVSNQPQHF	TGTGCCAGCAGCAAGAACAGGGTGAGCAATCAGCCCCAGCATTTT
-	TRBJ1-1	TRBV10-3	-	CAISESGSEAFF	TGTGCCATCAGTGAGTCAGGTAGTGAAGCTTTCTTT
-	TRBJ1-1	TRBV19	-	CASSIGALRGTEAFF	TGTGCCAGTAGTATAGGGGCCCTCCGTGGAACTGAAGCTTTCTTT
-	TRBJ1-1	TRBV10-3	-	CAISESDREAFF	TGTGCCATCAGTGAGTCGGATAGAGAAGCTTTCTTT
few	TRBJ2-7	TRBV28	-	CASSLGYEQYF	TGTGCCAGCAGTTTAGGGTACGAGCAGTACTTC
-	TRBJ1-2	TRBV7-8	-	CASSPGAGYGYTF	TGTGCCAGCAGCCCCGGGGCCGGGTATGGCTACACCTTC
-	TRBJ2-3	TRBV2	TRBD2	CASRTLAGGRNTQYF	TGTGCCAGCAGGACACTAGCGGGGGGGAGAAATACGCAGTATTTT
-	TRBJ2-7	TRBV11-2	-	CASRFLRGSTYEQYF	TGTGCCAGCAGATTTCTCAGGGGCTCCACCTACGAGCAGTACTTC
-	TRBJ1-1	TRBV7-8	-	CASRVMMNTEAFF	TGTGCCAGCAGGGTAATGATGAACACTGAAGCTTTCTTT
many	TRBJ2-2	TRBV10-1	-	CASRDGEFGELFF	TGCGCCAGCAGGGACGGAGAATTTGGGGAGCTGTTTTTT
-	TRBJ1-1	TRBV6-5	-	CASSFQGRTEAFF	TGTGCCAGCAGTTTTCAGGGAAGAACTGAAGCTTTCTTT
-	TRBJ1-2	TRBV2	-	CASSGSEEGYTF	TGTGCCAGCAGTGGTTCAGAAGAAGGCTACACCTTC
-	TRBJ2-7	TRBV2	TRBD2	CASIGLAGSYEQYF	TGTGCCAGCATTGGACTAGCGGGCTCCTACGAGCAGTACTTC
-	TRBJ1-3	TRBV15	TRBD1	CATSLTGGGNTIYF	TGTGCCACCAGCTTAACAGGGGGTGGAAACACCATATATTTT
once	TRBJ2-5	TRBV5-1	TRBD1	CASSLRRDRGSQETQYF	TGCGCCAGCAGCCTCCGGCGGGACAGGGGGTCCCAAGAGACCCAGTACTTC
-	TRBJ1-6	TRBV19	-	CASSIGGVYNSPLHF	TGTGCCAGTAGTATAGGTGGCGTTTATAATTCACCCCTCCACTTT
-	TRBJ2-5	TRBV7-9	-	CASSLISAGPRETQYF	TGTGCCAGCAGCCTAATTTCGGCGGGACCTAGGGAGACCCAGTACTTC
-	TRBJ2-7	TRBV6-5	TRBD2	CASRPSGRVNEQYF	TGTGCCAGCAGGCCTAGCGGGAGGGTGAACGAGCAGTACTTC
-	TRBJ1-5	TRBV11-2	TRBD1	CASSTGVEGNQPQHF	TGTGCCAGCAGCACAGGGGTTGAAGGCAATCAGCCCCAGCATTTT
-	TRBJ2-4	TRBV2	-	CASSQDKGIQYF	TGTGCCAGCAGTCAAGACAAGGGCATTCAGTACTTC